Listed below are T cell receptor beta chains from one sample, sequenced in a study of shared clonotypes between healthy human individuals. Assay: immunoSEQ multiplex PCR; the TCRdb copy retains only in-frame clones and omits some. Among 780,000 or so clones, roughly 72% were seen once, and the ten largest hold around 1.8%. The sample taken for sequencing was memory CD4+ T cells sorted from blood. All receptors come from a woman aged 25 to 39 in good health. The CDR3 runs from the conserved cysteine through the conserved F or W. Fields, in order: J gene, V gene, clone size, D gene, CDR3 DNA, CDR3 protein. A D gene is named only where the DNA matches it firmly. Clone size appears in some rows only: once, few, many, or a class for an expanded clone.

TRBJ2-3,TRBV4-1,NA,TRBD1,TGCGCCAGCAGCCCAAGGCAGGGGGCAGTCTTCATGACAGATACGCAGTATTTT,CASSPRQGAVFMTDTQYF
TRBJ1-5,TRBV19,NA,TRBD1,TGTGCCAGTAGTACAGAACAGGGGGGCGATCAGCCCCAGCATTTT,CASSTEQGGDQPQHF
TRBJ1-2,TRBV4-1,NA,TRBD1,TGCGCCAGCAGCCCGGGACAGGGGGCGCGAAACTATGGCTACACCTTC,CASSPGQGARNYGYTF
TRBJ2-5,TRBV29-1,NA,TRBD1,TGCAGCGCGGACAGGGGCGGGGAGACCCAGTACTTC,CSADRGGETQYF
TRBJ2-2,TRBV7-7,NA,TRBD2,TGTGCCAGCAGCTCGGGACTAGCGGGATACACCGGGGAGCTGTTTTTT,CASSSGLAGYTGELFF
TRBJ1-5,TRBV21-1,NA,NA,TGTGCCAGGCCGAGGGAGGGCAATCAGCCCCAGCATTTT,CARPREGNQPQHF
TRBJ2-3,TRBV10-3,NA,TRBD2,TGTGCCATCAGCTCCTCGCCGGGGCTAGCGGGACTTAGCACAGATACGCAGTATTTT,CAISSSPGLAGLSTDTQYF
TRBJ1-2,TRBV30,NA,NA,TGTGCCTGGAATGAAGGGGACACTCTCTATGGCTACACCTTC,CAWNEGDTLYGYTF
TRBJ2-1,TRBV5-1,once,NA,TGCGCCAGCAGAGTCGGCTACTCCTACAATGAGCAGTTCTTC,CASRVGYSYNEQFF
TRBJ2-5,TRBV29-1,NA,NA,TGCAGCGTTATCCGGGCCGGAGAGACCCAGTACTTC,CSVIRAGETQYF
TRBJ1-1,TRBV18,NA,TRBD1,TGTGCCAGCTCACCACCGGGACAGGGGGGCTTGAACACTGAAGCTTTCTTT,CASSPPGQGGLNTEAFF
TRBJ2-7,TRBV6-1,few,NA,TGTGCCACCAGGGGCCCACGGACCTACGAGCAGTACTTC,CATRGPRTYEQYF
TRBJ2-3,TRBV18,NA,NA,TGTGCCAGCTCACCACCCCCAGCGACAGATACGCAGTATTTT,CASSPPPATDTQYF
TRBJ2-7,TRBV5-1,NA,TRBD1,TGCGCCAGCAGCGGGGGACAGGGGGCCTACGAGCAGTACTTC,CASSGGQGAYEQYF
TRBJ2-5,TRBV18,once,NA,TGTGCCAGCTCACCAGCGGCTCGGGAGACCCAGTACTTC,CASSPAARETQYF